Below, one T cell receptor (beta chain) is given with its context. The CDR3 sequence is 15 residues long. Looked up from germline, CDR1 is SNHLY and CDR2 is FYNNEI. With 7 bases removed from V and 8 bases from J, the gap between germline ends came to 20 bases. The record originates from a study of T cell changes during pregnancy in multiple sclerosis. Produced via immunoSEQ multiplex PCR; TCRdb's table is partial and in-frame only. The table has 50,000 to 70,000 clones, about nine tenths seen once. The gene calls are TRBV2 and TRBJ1-4; D remains ambiguous. The TCR sequence derives from a female donor with multiple sclerosis, enrolled in a pregnancy study. The sample was peripheral blood, taken in the second trimester of pregnancy. The CDR3 DNA follows: TGTGCCAGCACACCCAGCTCGGGGAGGGAGGAAAAACTGTTTTTT. The encoded protein is CASTPSSGREEKLFF.